Sequencing of this TCR beta chain was carried out in a study of spatial heterogeneity in lung cancer (dated by TCRdb to about 2019). In the study overall: Beta-chain transcripts were consistently detected in greater numbers than alpha-chain transcripts, which likely reflected higher beta-chain transcript abundance. In the raw uncorrected reads, each unique combination of TCR and UMI appeared more than ten times on average. Both alpha and beta chains were TCR-sequenced in samples taken at surgery, namely 220 tumor regions, around 70 matched nontumor lung samples and roughly 56 PBMC samples. In non-small cell lung cancer, the study made a quantitative comparison of TCR alpha and beta repertoires among multiple tumor regions, matched nontumor lung and blood. Nonsynonymous mutation counts, determined by whole-exome sequencing of tumor tissue, were related to TCR repertoire features. Study-level results and caveats: Additional single-cell paired TCR alpha and beta sequencing was considered necessary to confirm, at a functional level, the hypothesis that regional TCRs recognize regional mutations. Ubiquitous expanded tumor TCRs were found in blood more often at tumor resection than at routine follow-up.

Library creation used 5' RACE. Sequencing was performed on a NextSeq 500. The TCR library protocol attached a unique molecular identifier to each TCR cDNA molecule to allow correction of PCR and sequencing errors. The original methods were these. Decombinator tools were used for TCR identification, UMI-based error correction and CDR3 extraction. TCRs above a frequency of 2 per 1,000, corresponding to the top 1% of the tumor frequency distribution, were defined as expanded. Renyi diversity was calculated using the R vegan package after each repertoire was subsampled 100 times to 5,000 TCRs. CDR3 similarity networks were constructed using string-kernel similarity of amino acid triplets, with links drawn between CDR3s whose pairwise similarity was above 0.82. TCRdb reran the public reads through fastp at Q25 and MiXCR, keeping productive beta chains. Merged by CDR3 protein, the rows form single entries marked with the most common genes and DNA. The V and J calls and clone size come from TCRdb's table, not from the authors' own analysis. In all, the sample holds some 100,000 distinct CDR3 sequences, and about 12% of those were seen once. The ten largest clones represent just over 40% of the sample.

This clonotype was seen a handful of times. Its cognate antigen has yet to be identified. Per-base qualities were not stored, and no clone one base away is much larger. This specimen's time point label, per the study, means: sample taken at primary tumor resection. The donors were around 69 patients from the lung TRACERx cohort who had early-stage, untreated non-small cell lung cancer. Whole RNA extracted from tumor and nontumor lung tissue, or from cryopreserved PBMC samples, was used for TCR sequencing without cell sorting. Patients were selected for TCR sequencing only if sufficient RNA was available from at least two tumor regions. The CDR3 contains 15 residues, cysteine and phenylalanine counted. Only the CDR3 part of the read is kept: 45 bases, read in frame from the first base. V has 2 bases trimmed and J has 7 bases trimmed; junction bases matching no gene number 3. CDR1 ENHRY and CDR2 SYGVKD were looked up in the germline V gene.

This clonotype was sampled from a male donor with early-stage non-small cell lung cancer. The sample was PBMCs, taken at surgery. Recombination joined TRBV10-3 with TRBJ2-5, with 14 junctional bases fitting TRBD2. Here the CDR3 is given as CAISEPGLAGATQYF. The nucleotide sequence is TGTGCCATCAGTGAGCCGGGACTAGCGGGAGCGACCCAGTACTTC.